Below, one T cell receptor beta chain is given with its context. Germline CDR1 reads LNHNV; CDR2 reads YYDKDF (reference sequence). The CDR3 loop spans 12 amino acids. Trimming shortened V by 1 base and J by 8 bases, and 8 bases separated the two germline ends. Original processing notes: Estimation of nucleated cell counts was performed using reference gene primer amplification. TCRdb's table, derived via immunoSEQ multiplex PCR, lists solely in-frame clones and lacks some. V, J and clone size derive from that table, while D and trimming were established from the DNA sequence. The table lists 100,000 to 150,000 clones, roughly 80% of them singletons. The data are from a study of blood T cell repertoires in COVID-19. Whole-study context: COVID-19 samples collected from the United States, Italy and Spain covered acute and convalescent phases. T cells, B-cell-depleted T cells, or PBMCs provided the cDNA or gDNA that served as material.

Sequenced material: peripheral blood. This clonotype was obtained from a woman aged 55-75 years with acute or convalescent COVID-19. This rearrangement joins TRBV15 to TRBJ1-2; D is unresolved. CDR3 sequence reads: CATSRGREGYTF. CDR3 in DNA: TGTGCCACCAGCAGAGGGCGGGAGGGCTACACCTTC.